These T cell receptor beta chains were read from a single sample in a study of CD8+ T cells in alopecia areata. TCRdb's copy holds only in-frame clones and misses some; the assay was immunoSEQ multiplex PCR. The sample consists of 250,000 to 350,000 clones, roughly 63% of them appearing once. Source: CD4+ T cells sorted from blood, taken at roughly week 53, from a patient treated with tofacitinib. Every receptor here comes from a human donor with alopecia areata. Each CDR3 is given with its conserved first and last residue. Fields, in order: J gene, D gene, V gene, clone size, CDR3 DNA, CDR3 protein. A D gene is named only where the DNA matches it firmly. Clone size is given for some rows only: seen once, a few or many times, or a class if the clone is expanded.

J: TRBJ1-5; D: NA; V: TRBV6-1; size: NA; DNA: TGTGCCAGCAGTGAATTGGGCCTCGAGGGCAATCAGCCCCAGCATTTT; CDR3: CASSELGLEGNQPQHF
J: TRBJ1-4; D: NA; V: TRBV10-3; size: few; DNA: TGTGCCATCAGGAGCGGGTTGGGGAGTGAAAAACTGTTTTTT; CDR3: CAIRSGLGSEKLFF
J: TRBJ2-5; D: NA; V: TRBV5-1; size: NA; DNA: TGCGCCAGCAGCTTTAGGGAGACCCAGTACTTC; CDR3: CASSFRETQYF
J: TRBJ2-7; D: NA; V: TRBV27; size: NA; DNA: TGTGCCAGCAGCCTGGGACCGTCTTATTACTCCTACGAGCAGTACTTC; CDR3: CASSLGPSYYSYEQYF
J: TRBJ1-3; D: NA; V: TRBV30; size: NA; DNA: TGTGCCTGGAGTGTCGGGTTAAGTAACACCATATATTTT; CDR3: CAWSVGLSNTIYF
J: TRBJ1-1; D: NA; V: TRBV2; size: NA; DNA: TGTGCCAGCAGTGAATCGCCACGGAGGATGAACACTGAAGCTTTCTTT; CDR3: CASSESPRRMNTEAFF
J: TRBJ1-2; D: NA; V: TRBV2; size: NA; DNA: TGTGCCAGCAGTGCGAGGGCGGCCTATGGCTACACCTTC; CDR3: CASSARAAYGYTF
J: TRBJ1-6; D: NA; V: TRBV2; size: NA; DNA: TGTGCCAGCAGTACCGAGGGAGTGTCACCCCTCCACTTT; CDR3: CASSTEGVSPLHF
J: TRBJ2-7; D: TRBD1; V: TRBV2; size: once; DNA: TGTGCCAGCAGCGGACAGGAGTACGAGCAGTACTTC; CDR3: CASSGQEYEQYF
J: TRBJ1-1; D: NA; V: TRBV4-3; size: NA; DNA: TGCGCCAGCAGCCTACGACAAACCATGAACACTGAAGCTTTCTTT; CDR3: CASSLRQTMNTEAFF
J: TRBJ2-6; D: TRBD1; V: TRBV30; size: NA; DNA: TGTGCCTGGAGGGTCCTTGGACAGGGAAACTCTGGGGCCAACGTCCTGACTTTC; CDR3: CAWRVLGQGNSGANVLTF
J: TRBJ1-1; D: NA; V: TRBV9; size: NA; DNA: TGTGCCAGCCGACCTCCGGGGCTACCGAACACTGAAGCTTTCTTT; CDR3: CASRPPGLPNTEAFF
J: TRBJ2-7; D: NA; V: TRBV18; size: few; DNA: TGTGCCAGCTCACCCCTGGAGAACGAGCAGTACTTC; CDR3: CASSPLENEQYF
J: TRBJ2-5; D: NA; V: TRBV10-2; size: NA; DNA: TGCGCCAGCAGTAAAGGGTTACAAGAGACCCAGTACTTC; CDR3: CASSKGLQETQYF
J: TRBJ2-5; D: TRBD2; V: TRBV7-3; size: few; DNA: TGTGCCAGCAGCTTACAGCGGGGAGATCAAGAGACCCAGTACTTC; CDR3: CASSLQRGDQETQYF
J: TRBJ2-7; D: NA; V: TRBV5-1; size: NA; DNA: TGCGCCAGCAGCTTGGAAGGACCGATGGGAGAGCAGTACTTC; CDR3: CASSLEGPMGEQYF
J: TRBJ2-5; D: NA; V: TRBV7-3; size: many; DNA: TGTGCCAGCAGCTTAAGGGGTAGCGAGACCCAGTACTTC; CDR3: CASSLRGSETQYF
J: TRBJ2-7; D: NA; V: TRBV5-5; size: NA; DNA: TGTGCCAGCAGCTTGCGCGATCCCTACGAGCAGTACTTC; CDR3: CASSLRDPYEQYF
J: TRBJ1-2; D: NA; V: TRBV18; size: NA; DNA: TGTGCCAGCTCACTAGGGGACTATGGCTACACCTTC; CDR3: CASSLGDYGYTF
J: TRBJ1-2; D: NA; V: TRBV2; size: NA; DNA: TGTGCCAGCAGTGAAAGGTTCAACTATGGCTACACCTTC; CDR3: CASSERFNYGYTF
J: TRBJ2-3; D: NA; V: TRBV29-1; size: NA; DNA: TGCAGCGTTGAGGGAGGCACAGATACGCAGTATTTT; CDR3: CSVEGGTDTQYF
J: TRBJ2-3; D: NA; V: TRBV7-2; size: once; DNA: TGTGCCAGCAGCCGGTTTCCATGGGGGAACACAGATACGCAGTATTTT; CDR3: CASSRFPWGNTDTQYF
J: TRBJ1-1; D: NA; V: TRBV20-1; size: NA; DNA: TGCAGTGCGCAGAAGAACACTGAAGCTTTCTTT; CDR3: CSAQKNTEAFF
J: TRBJ2-4; D: TRBD1; V: TRBV30; size: once; DNA: TGTGCCTGGGAAGGACAGGGGGCGCGAACCAACATTCAGTACTTC; CDR3: CAWEGQGARTNIQYF
J: TRBJ2-5; D: NA; V: TRBV6-6; size: few; DNA: TGTGCCAGCAGTCTACGGGGGAATGTAGGGGAGACCCAGTACTTC; CDR3: CASSLRGNVGETQYF
J: TRBJ2-7; D: TRBD1; V: TRBV7-9; size: few; DNA: TGTGCCAGCACCAGACAGGGTCCCTACGAGCAGTACTTC; CDR3: CASTRQGPYEQYF
J: TRBJ1-6; D: TRBD1; V: TRBV30; size: NA; DNA: TGTGCCCTAAAGAGGACAGGGGACTCACCCCTCCACTTT; CDR3: CALKRTGDSPLHF
J: TRBJ1-2; D: NA; V: TRBV5-1; size: NA; DNA: TGCGCCAGCAGCTTGGCTCAGGGCGGTGGCTACACCTTC; CDR3: CASSLAQGGGYTF
J: TRBJ2-7; D: TRBD1; V: TRBV4-1; size: NA; DNA: TGCGCCAGCACACGGGACAGGGGCTCCTACGAGCAGTACTTC; CDR3: CASTRDRGSYEQYF
J: TRBJ2-5; D: NA; V: TRBV29-1; size: NA; DNA: TGCAGCGTTGTCGGCCATCAAGAGACCCAGTACTTC; CDR3: CSVVGHQETQYF
J: TRBJ2-1; D: NA; V: TRBV7-3; size: few; DNA: TGTGCCAGCAGCTTACGCGGCAATGAGCAGTTCTTC; CDR3: CASSLRGNEQFF
J: TRBJ2-3; D: NA; V: TRBV15; size: NA; DNA: TGTGCCACCAGCAGAGATAAGTACCAAGGGACGGGAGTTCCAGACACGCAGTATTTT; CDR3: CATSRDKYQGTGVPDTQYF
J: TRBJ1-5; D: NA; V: TRBV2; size: NA; DNA: TGTGCCAGCAGTGGCAGGGCTTATCAGCCCCAGCATTTT; CDR3: CASSGRAYQPQHF
J: TRBJ2-5; D: NA; V: TRBV7-9; size: NA; DNA: TGTGCCAGCAGCTCGACAGGTTTTGAAGAGACCCAGTACTTC; CDR3: CASSSTGFEETQYF
J: TRBJ2-7; D: TRBD1; V: TRBV11-2; size: few; DNA: TGTGCCAGCAGCTCCCGGACAGGGATCCACGAGCAGTACTTC; CDR3: CASSSRTGIHEQYF
J: TRBJ1-2; D: TRBD1; V: TRBV13; size: NA; DNA: TGTGCCAGCAGCTTTTCCCGGGACAGGGGTGGCCAAGGCTACACCTTC; CDR3: CASSFSRDRGGQGYTF
J: TRBJ1-5; D: NA; V: TRBV6-5; size: NA; DNA: TGTGCCAGCAGTACCTTCGGTAATAGCAATCAGCCCCAGCATTTT; CDR3: CASSTFGNSNQPQHF
J: TRBJ1-3; D: NA; V: TRBV11-3; size: NA; DNA: TGTGCCAGCAGCTTAGATGGGACGGACTCTGGAAACACCATATATTTT; CDR3: CASSLDGTDSGNTIYF
J: TRBJ2-3; D: TRBD2; V: TRBV5-1; size: NA; DNA: TGCGCCAGCAGCCTTGGGGGGACTAGCGAAACAGATACGCAGTATTTT; CDR3: CASSLGGTSETDTQYF
J: TRBJ1-1; D: NA; V: TRBV30; size: NA; DNA: TGTGCCTGGAGTGTAACCAGGAACACTGAAGCTTTCTTT; CDR3: CAWSVTRNTEAFF
J: TRBJ1-5; D: NA; V: TRBV29-1; size: NA; DNA: TGCAGCGTCGGGGGAGTTAATAGCAATCAGCCCCAGCATTTT; CDR3: CSVGGVNSNQPQHF
J: TRBJ2-2; D: TRBD2; V: TRBV9; size: NA; DNA: TGTGCCAGCAGCCCCCCGGGACTAGACTCCACCGGGGAGCTGTTTTTT; CDR3: CASSPPGLDSTGELFF
J: TRBJ1-2; D: TRBD1; V: TRBV5-6; size: NA; DNA: TGTGCCAGCAGCTCGACCGGGACAGGGTATCCTCACTATGGCTACACCTTC; CDR3: CASSSTGTGYPHYGYTF
J: TRBJ2-1; D: NA; V: TRBV19; size: NA; DNA: TGTGCCAGTAGCCCCCGCTCCTACAATGAGCAGTTCTTC; CDR3: CASSPRSYNEQFF
J: TRBJ2-1; D: NA; V: TRBV29-1; size: NA; DNA: TGCAGCGTCCGCAAAGGGAACAACAATGAGCAGTTCTTC; CDR3: CSVRKGNNNEQFF
J: TRBJ2-3; D: NA; V: TRBV5-4; size: few; DNA: TGTGCCAGCACCCTTTCCGCGGGTGGTAGCACAGATACGCAGTATTTT; CDR3: CASTLSAGGSTDTQYF
J: TRBJ2-5; D: TRBD1; V: TRBV7-3; size: NA; DNA: TGTGCCAGCAGCCCTGGATCTGGACAGGGAGCGGAGACCCAGTACTTC; CDR3: CASSPGSGQGAETQYF
J: TRBJ2-3; D: TRBD1; V: TRBV25-1; size: NA; DNA: TGTGCCAGCAGTGATTTCCAGGGGGCGGGAGATACGCAGTATTTT; CDR3: CASSDFQGAGDTQYF
J: TRBJ2-3; D: NA; V: TRBV29-1; size: NA; DNA: TGCAGCGTTGAGGCCAGTTCGCCCACAGATACGCAGTATTTT; CDR3: CSVEASSPTDTQYF
J: TRBJ2-4; D: NA; V: TRBV29-1; size: NA; DNA: TGCAGCGGTCCGAGGGGAGACATTCAGTACTTC; CDR3: CSGPRGDIQYF
J: TRBJ2-2; D: TRBD1; V: TRBV29-1; size: NA; DNA: TGCAGCGTTGAACGACAGGGAACGAGCACCGGGGAGCTGTTTTTT; CDR3: CSVERQGTSTGELFF
J: TRBJ2-1; D: NA; V: TRBV4-2; size: few; DNA: TGTGCCAGCAGCCATACAGGGACCCATGAGCAGTTCTTC; CDR3: CASSHTGTHEQFF
J: TRBJ1-1; D: NA; V: TRBV7-3; size: NA; DNA: TGTGCCAGCAGCTTAAAGCCCGGCGGGGACACTGAAGCTTTCTTT; CDR3: CASSLKPGGDTEAFF
J: TRBJ2-3; D: TRBD2; V: TRBV27; size: NA; DNA: TGTGCCAGCTGGCGCGGGGGGGCACCCACAGATACGCAGTATTTT; CDR3: CASWRGGAPTDTQYF
J: TRBJ2-6; D: NA; V: TRBV12-5; size: NA; DNA: TGTGCTAGTAGGCAGGGGAGCTCTGGGGCCAACGTCCTGACTTTC; CDR3: CASRQGSSGANVLTF
J: TRBJ2-1; D: TRBD2; V: TRBV4-2; size: NA; DNA: TGTGCCAGCAGCCAAATACTAGCGGGCAATGAGCAGTTCTTC; CDR3: CASSQILAGNEQFF
J: TRBJ2-2; D: NA; V: TRBV7-3; size: NA; DNA: TGTGCCAGCAGCGGTAGCGGTGCTAGGACCGGGGAGCTGTTTTTT; CDR3: CASSGSGARTGELFF
J: TRBJ2-4; D: NA; V: TRBV5-4; size: NA; DNA: TGTGCCAGCAGCGGAGAAGACTTAGCCAAAAACATTCAGTACTTC; CDR3: CASSGEDLAKNIQYF
J: TRBJ1-2; D: NA; V: TRBV29-1; size: few; DNA: TGCAGCGTTGAAGGGCTCGGGACCGTGGTATATGGCTACACCTTC; CDR3: CSVEGLGTVVYGYTF